Following are 13 T cell receptor beta chains from one sample sequenced in a study of identical twins. Via MiXCR, TCRdb re-called the 5' RACE reads, giving one row per CDR3 protein. Here the sample spans about 690,000 distinct CDR3 sequences, around 6% being singletons. Sequenced sample: naive T cells sorted from blood. These receptor sequences come from a man younger than 30 in good health.

The rearrangement uses TRBV6-2 or TRBV6-3 and TRBJ1-2; 9 nucleotides align to TRBD1. Germline CDR1 MNHEY, CDR2 SVGEGT. The CDR3 covers 14 residues. With V trimmed by 0 bases and J by 7 bases, 3 bases remained unmatched. The CDR3 sequence is CASSYSGDRAGYTF. DNA of the CDR3: TGTGCCAGCAGTTACTCCGGGGACAGGGCTGGCTACACCTTC.

This clonotype was recorded many times. The chain joins TRBV10-2 to TRBJ2-2; a weak D match, TRBD1 (6 bases). Germline-derived CDR1 and CDR2 are WSHSY and SAAADI. CDR3 length: 14 amino acids. Trimming cost V 7 bases and J 5 bases, with 14 bases left between them. CDR3 protein: CASKQGLLTGELFF. As DNA, the CDR3 is TGCGCCAGCAAACAGGGCCTACTAACCGGGGAGCTGTTTTTT.

This clonotype was observed a handful of times. V usage is TRBV19 and J usage is TRBJ2-5; D not certain. Germline V gene sequence: CDR1 LNHDA, CDR2 SQIVND (reference sequence). CDR3 size: 13 residues. Trimming pared 6 bases from V and 2 bases from J, leaving 10 bases between. The CDR3 DNA sequence: TGTGCCAGTAGAGTAGCAGGTCAAGAGACCCAGTACTTC. Protein product: CASRVAGQETQYF.

This clonotype was recorded a few times. The CDR3 bases are TGTGCCAGCAGCCAACAGGACCGGCCCCACTCTGGGGCCAACGTCCTGACTTTC. The encoded protein is CASSQQDRPHSGANVLTF. The genes are TRBV14 and TRBJ2-6; the D is unclear. V shed 2 bases and J shed 0 bases, with 14 bases lying between them. Per germline, CDR1 SGHDN and CDR2 FVKESK. CDR3 length: 18 residues.

This clonotype was recorded a few times. The chain uses TRBV6-5 and TRBJ1-3, with D possibly matching TRBD1 (6 bases). This CDR3 is built from 17 residues. Germline CDR1 MNHEY, CDR2 SVGAGI. V lost 2 bases and J 1 base, leaving 15 bases between the germline ends. As DNA, the CDR3 is TGTGCCAGCAGTTACGCGGGACATAAATCTTCTGGAAACACCATATATTTT. This encodes CASSYAGHKSSGNTIYF.

This clonotype came up a few times. The chain carries TRBV10-2 and TRBJ2-1, with 9 bases aligning to TRBD2. V gave up 9 bases and J gave up 3 bases; unmatched junction bases: 9. Germline V gene sequence: CDR1 WSHSY, CDR2 SAAADI. The CDR3 has 15 amino acids. CDR3 region: CASSLIAGDYNEQFF. The DNA for the CDR3 is TGCGCCAGTTCCCTAATAGCGGGAGACTACAATGAGCAGTTCTTC.

This clonotype appeared many times. The genes are TRBV12-3 or TRBV12-4 and TRBJ2-1; D unresolved. The CDR3 spans 14 residues. V was clipped by 7 bases and J by 0 bases, with 10 bases between them. The CDR3 nucleotides are TGTGCCAGCAAGTCGGCCAGCTCCTACAATGAGCAGTTCTTC. Translating it yields CASKSASSYNEQFF.

This clonotype came up a few times. The chain joins TRBV5-6 to TRBJ1-6; 8 positions match TRBD1. Unmatched junction bases numbered 9, after V lost 6 bases and J lost 1 base. The CDR3 extends over 17 amino acids. Germline V CDR1 and CDR2: SGHDT, YYEEEE. The CDR3 nucleotides are TGTGCCAGCACCTTTGGGACAGGCGGTTCCTATAATTCACCCCTCCACTTT. This sequence encodes CASTFGTGGSYNSPLHF.

This clonotype came up a few times. The J gene is TRBJ2-6, the V gene TRBV6-2 or TRBV6-3; no clear D. CDR3 length: 12 residues. Germline V lookup: CDR1 MNHEY, CDR2 SVGEGT. Deletions cut 6 bases from V and 8 bases from J, with 8 bases between. The CDR3 here is CASRDPPNVLTF. The CDR3 DNA reads TGTGCCAGCAGGGATCCTCCCAACGTCCTGACTTTC.

V usage is TRBV20-1 and J usage is TRBJ2-6; D is unresolved. The CDR3 length is 14 residues. The V gene's germline CDR1 is DFQATT and CDR2 SNEGSKA (reference sequence). Deletions cut 5 bases from V and 0 bases from J, with 8 bases between. CDR3 bases: TGCAGTGCTCCCCTCCGCTCTGGGGCCAACGTCCTGACTTTC. It translates to CSAPLRSGANVLTF.

This chain joins TRBV30 and TRBJ2-7; 10 nucleotides line up with TRBD1. Unmatched junction bases numbered 5, after V lost 3 bases and J lost 3 bases. CDR3 length: 14 amino acids. Germline V gives CDR1 GTSNPN, CDR2 SVGIG (reference sequence). The CDR3 DNA sequence: TGTGCCTGGAGCCCGGGACAGGGGATCTACGAGCAGTACTTC. This translates into CAWSPGQGIYEQYF.

This clonotype has just a few counts. This chain links TRBV19 with TRBJ1-5, with 7 bases identical to TRBD1. The junction had 9 bases not matched to a gene; V was cut back by 4 bases and J by 6 bases. Germline CDR1 and CDR2: LNHDA and SQIVND (reference sequence). This CDR3 comprises 15 residues. The CDR3 sequence is CASSTNRGGGQPQHF. The CDR3 bases are TGTGCCAGTAGTACAAACAGGGGAGGAGGTCAGCCCCAGCATTTT.

At least ten counts were recorded for this clonotype. This sequence joins TRBV15 and TRBJ2-3; D unclear. The germline gives CDR1 LNHNV, CDR2 YYDKDF (reference sequence). V shed 0 bases and J shed 4 bases, with 5 bases lying between them. The CDR3 spans 13 residues. CDR3 sequence: CATSRDRADTQYF. CDR3 DNA sequence: TGTGCCACCAGCAGAGATCGTGCAGATACGCAGTATTTT. The full variable domain, rest sourced from reference TRBV15 and TRBJ2-3, is DAMVIQNPRYQVTQFGKPVTLSCSQTLNHNVMYWYQQKSSQAPKLLFHYYDKDFNNEADTPDNFQSRRPNTSFCFLDIRSPGLGDTAMYLCATSRDRADTQYFGPGTRLTVL.